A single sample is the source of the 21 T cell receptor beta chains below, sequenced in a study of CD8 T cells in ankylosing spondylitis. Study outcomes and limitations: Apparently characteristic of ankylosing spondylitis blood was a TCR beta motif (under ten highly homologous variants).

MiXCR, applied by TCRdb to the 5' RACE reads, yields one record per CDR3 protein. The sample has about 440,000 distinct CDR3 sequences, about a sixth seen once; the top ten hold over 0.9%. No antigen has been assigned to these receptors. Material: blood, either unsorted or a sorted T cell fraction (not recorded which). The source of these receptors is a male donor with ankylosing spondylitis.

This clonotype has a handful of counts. As DNA, the CDR3 is TGTGCCAGCAGCGAGGGACTAACCTTCACCTACAATGAGCAGTTCTTC. Translation gives CASSEGLTFTYNEQFF. V and J are TRBV2 and TRBJ2-1, with 7 bases fitting TRBD2. In germline, CDR1 is SNHLY, CDR2 FYNNEI. The CDR3 length is 16 residues. With V trimmed by 6 bases and J by 2 bases, 10 bases remained unmatched. Full variable domain (missing parts from reference TRBV2 and TRBJ2-1): EPEVTQTPSHQVTQMGQEVILRCVPISNHLYFYWYRQILGQKVEFLVSFYNNEISEKSEIFDDQFSVERPDGSNFTLKIRSTKLEDSAMYFCASSEGLTFTYNEQFFGPGTRLTVL.

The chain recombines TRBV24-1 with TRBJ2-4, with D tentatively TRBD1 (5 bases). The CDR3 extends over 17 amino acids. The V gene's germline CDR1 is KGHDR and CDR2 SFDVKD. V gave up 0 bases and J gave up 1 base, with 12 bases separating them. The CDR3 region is CATSDLCQGWAKNIQYF. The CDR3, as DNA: TGTGCCACCAGTGATTTGTGTCAGGGATGGGCCAAAAACATTCAGTACTTC.

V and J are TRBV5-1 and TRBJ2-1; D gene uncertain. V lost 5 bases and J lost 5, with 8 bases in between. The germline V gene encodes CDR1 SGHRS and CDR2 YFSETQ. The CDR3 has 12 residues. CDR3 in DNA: TGCGCCAGCAGGGTAGTTAACAATGAGCAGTTCTTC. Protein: CASRVVNNEQFF. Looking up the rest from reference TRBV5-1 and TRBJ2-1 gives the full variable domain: KAGVTQTPRYLIKTRGQQVTLSCSPISGHRSVSWYQQTPGQGLQFLFEYFSETQRNKGNFPGRFSGRQFSNSRSEMNVSTLELGDSALYLCASRVVNNEQFFGPGTRLTVL.

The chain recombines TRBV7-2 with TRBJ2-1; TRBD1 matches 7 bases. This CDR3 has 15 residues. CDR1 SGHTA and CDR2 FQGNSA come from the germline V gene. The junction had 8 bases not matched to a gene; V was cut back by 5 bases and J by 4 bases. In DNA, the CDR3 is TGTGCCAGCAGCCCCGGGACAGCCATATACAATGAGCAGTTCTTC. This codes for CASSPGTAIYNEQFF. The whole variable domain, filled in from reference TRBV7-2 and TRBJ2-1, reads GAGVSQSPSNKVTEKGKDVELRCDPISGHTALYWYRQSLGQGLEFLIYFQGNSAPDKSGLPSDRFSAERTGGSVSTLTIQRTQQEDSAVYLCASSPGTAIYNEQFFGPGTRLTVL.

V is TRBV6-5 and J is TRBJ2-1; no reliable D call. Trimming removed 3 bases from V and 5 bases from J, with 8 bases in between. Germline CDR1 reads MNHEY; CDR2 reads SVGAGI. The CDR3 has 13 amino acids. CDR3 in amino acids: CASSYRANNEQFF. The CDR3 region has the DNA TGTGCCAGCAGTTATCGAGCCAACAATGAGCAGTTCTTC.

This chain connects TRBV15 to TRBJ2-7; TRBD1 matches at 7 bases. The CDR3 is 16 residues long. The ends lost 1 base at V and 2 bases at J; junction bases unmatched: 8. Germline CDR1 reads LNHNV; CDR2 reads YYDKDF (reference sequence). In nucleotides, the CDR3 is TGTGCCACCAGCAGAGTTGGTACAGGGGAGACCTACGAGCAGTACTTC. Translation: CATSRVGTGETYEQYF. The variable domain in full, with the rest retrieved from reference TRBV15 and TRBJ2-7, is DAMVIQNPRYQVTQFGKPVTLSCSQTLNHNVMYWYQQKSSQAPKLLFHYYDKDFNNEADTPDNFQSRRPNTSFCFLDIRSPGLGDTAMYLCATSRVGTGETYEQYFGPGTRLTVT.

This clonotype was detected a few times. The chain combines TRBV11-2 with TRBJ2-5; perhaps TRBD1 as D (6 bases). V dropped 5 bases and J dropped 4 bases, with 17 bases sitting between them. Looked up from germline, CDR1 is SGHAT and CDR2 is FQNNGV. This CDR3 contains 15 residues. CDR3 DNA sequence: TGTGCCAGCAGCCGACGGGGAATACAGGGAGAGACCCAGTACTTC. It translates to CASSRRGIQGETQYF.

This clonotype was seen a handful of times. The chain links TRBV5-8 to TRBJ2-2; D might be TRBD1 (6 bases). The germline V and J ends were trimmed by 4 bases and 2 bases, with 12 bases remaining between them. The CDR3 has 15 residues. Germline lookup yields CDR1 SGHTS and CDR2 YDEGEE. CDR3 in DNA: TGTGCCAGCAGCCCGTGGACAGATAACACCGGGGAGCTGTTTTTT. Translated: CASSPWTDNTGELFF.

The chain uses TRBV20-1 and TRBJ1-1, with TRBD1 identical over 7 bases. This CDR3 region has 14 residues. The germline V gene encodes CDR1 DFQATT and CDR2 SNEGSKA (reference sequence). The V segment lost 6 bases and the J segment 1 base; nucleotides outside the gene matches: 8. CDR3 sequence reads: CSANDRVRNTEAFF. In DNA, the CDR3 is TGCAGTGCCAATGACAGGGTCAGGAACACTGAAGCTTTCTTT.

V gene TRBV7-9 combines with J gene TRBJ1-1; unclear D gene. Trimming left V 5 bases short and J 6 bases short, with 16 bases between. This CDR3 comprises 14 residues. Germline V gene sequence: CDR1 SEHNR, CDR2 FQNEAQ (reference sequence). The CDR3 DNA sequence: TGTGCCAGCAGCCTCGTTCCAGGAAGACCTGAAGCTTTCTTT. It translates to CASSLVPGRPEAFF. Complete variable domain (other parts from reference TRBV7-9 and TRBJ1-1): DTGVSQNPRHKITKRGQNVTFRCDPISEHNRLYWYRQTLGQGPEFLTYFQNEAQLEKSRLLSDRFSAERPKGSFSTLEIQRTEQGDSAMYLCASSLVPGRPEAFFGQGTRLTVV.

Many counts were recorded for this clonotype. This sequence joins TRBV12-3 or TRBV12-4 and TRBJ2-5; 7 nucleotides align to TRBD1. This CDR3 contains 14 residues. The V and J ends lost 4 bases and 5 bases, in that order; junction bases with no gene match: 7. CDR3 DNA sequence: TGTGCCAGCAGTTCCGACAGGGTGGCCGAGACCCAGTACTTC. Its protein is CASSSDRVAETQYF.

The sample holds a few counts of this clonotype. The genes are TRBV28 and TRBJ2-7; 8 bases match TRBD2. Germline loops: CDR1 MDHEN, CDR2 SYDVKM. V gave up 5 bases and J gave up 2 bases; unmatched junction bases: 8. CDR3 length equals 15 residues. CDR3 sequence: CASSQALAGTYEQYF. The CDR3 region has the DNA TGTGCCAGCAGTCAAGCTCTAGCGGGTACCTACGAGCAGTACTTC.

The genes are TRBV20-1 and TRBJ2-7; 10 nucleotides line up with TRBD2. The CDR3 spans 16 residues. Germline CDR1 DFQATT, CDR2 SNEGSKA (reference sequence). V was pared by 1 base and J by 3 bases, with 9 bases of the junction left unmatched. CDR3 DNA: TGCAGTGCTAGAGGCCGCGCTAGCGGGGGTGACTACGAGCAGTACTTC. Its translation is CSARGRASGGDYEQYF.

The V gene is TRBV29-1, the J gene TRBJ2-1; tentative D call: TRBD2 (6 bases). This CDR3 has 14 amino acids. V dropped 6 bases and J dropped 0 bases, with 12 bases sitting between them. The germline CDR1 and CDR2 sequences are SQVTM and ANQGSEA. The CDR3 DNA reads TGCAGCGTCGTGCTAGCGAGCTCCTACAATGAGCAGTTCTTC. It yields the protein CSVVLASSYNEQFF.

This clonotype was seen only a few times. The CDR3, as DNA: TGTGCCAGCAGCTACTCCAGGGGTTTTAGCACAGATACGCAGTATTTT. Translated: CASSYSRGFSTDTQYF. The rearrangement joins TRBV27 to TRBJ2-3, with D perhaps TRBD1 (6 bases). This CDR3 spans 16 amino acids. V shed 6 bases and J shed 0 bases, with 16 bases lying between them. Germline CDR1 reads MNHEY; CDR2 reads SMNVEV (reference sequence).

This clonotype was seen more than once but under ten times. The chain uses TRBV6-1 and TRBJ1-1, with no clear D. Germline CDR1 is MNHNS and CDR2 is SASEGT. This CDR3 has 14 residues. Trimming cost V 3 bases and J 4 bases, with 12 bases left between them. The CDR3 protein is CASSESGRPTEAFF. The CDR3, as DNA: TGTGCCAGCAGTGAGAGTGGCAGACCCACTGAAGCTTTCTTT.

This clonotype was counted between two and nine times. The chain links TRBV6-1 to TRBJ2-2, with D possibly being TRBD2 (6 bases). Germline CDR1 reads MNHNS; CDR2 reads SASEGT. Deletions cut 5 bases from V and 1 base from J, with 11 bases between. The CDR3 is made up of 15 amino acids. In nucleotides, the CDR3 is TGTGCCAGCAGTCCCCCCGGGGGGAACACCGGGGAGCTGTTTTTT. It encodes CASSPPGGNTGELFF.

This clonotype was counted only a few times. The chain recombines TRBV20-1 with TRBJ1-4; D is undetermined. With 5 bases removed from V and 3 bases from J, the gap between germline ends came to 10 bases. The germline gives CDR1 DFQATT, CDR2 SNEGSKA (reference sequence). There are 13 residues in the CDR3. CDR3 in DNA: TGCAGTGCTGCCGCAGGCCCTAATGAAAAACTGTTTTTT. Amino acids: CSAAAGPNEKLFF.

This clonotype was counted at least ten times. The CDR3 nucleotides are TGCAGCGCACCTTCCGGGGAGACCCAGTACTTC. Its protein is CSAPSGETQYF. J is TRBJ2-5 and V is TRBV29-1, with unresolved D. CDR3 length: 11 amino acids. Germline V gives CDR1 SQVTM, CDR2 ANQGSEA. The V end lost 7 bases, the J end lost 5 bases, and 11 bases lay between the germline ends.

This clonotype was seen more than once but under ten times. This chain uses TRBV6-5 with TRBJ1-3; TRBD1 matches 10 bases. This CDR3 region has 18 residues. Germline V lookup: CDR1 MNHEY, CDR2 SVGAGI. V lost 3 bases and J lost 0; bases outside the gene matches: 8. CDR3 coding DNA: TGTGCCAGCAGTTATGTGGGACAGGGGCGAAACTCTGGAAACACCATATATTTT. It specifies CASSYVGQGRNSGNTIYF.

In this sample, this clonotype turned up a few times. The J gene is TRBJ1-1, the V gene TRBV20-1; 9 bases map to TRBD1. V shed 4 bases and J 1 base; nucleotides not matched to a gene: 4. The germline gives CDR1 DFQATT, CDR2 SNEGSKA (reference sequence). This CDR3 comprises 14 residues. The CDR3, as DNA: TGCAGTGCTACACAGGGGGCCCAGAACACTGAAGCTTTCTTT. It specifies CSATQGAQNTEAFF.